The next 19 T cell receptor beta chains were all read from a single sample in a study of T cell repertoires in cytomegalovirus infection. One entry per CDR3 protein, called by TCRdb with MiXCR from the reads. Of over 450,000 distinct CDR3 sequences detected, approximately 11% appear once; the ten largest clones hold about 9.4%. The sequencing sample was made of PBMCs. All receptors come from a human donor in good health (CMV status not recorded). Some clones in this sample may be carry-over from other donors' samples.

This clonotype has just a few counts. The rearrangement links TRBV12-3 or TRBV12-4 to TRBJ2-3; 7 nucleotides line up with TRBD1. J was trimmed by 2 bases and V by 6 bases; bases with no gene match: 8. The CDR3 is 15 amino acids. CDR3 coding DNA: TGTGCCAGCAGGGGGACGAGGGGGCTCACAGATACGCAGTATTTT. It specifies CASRGTRGLTDTQYF.

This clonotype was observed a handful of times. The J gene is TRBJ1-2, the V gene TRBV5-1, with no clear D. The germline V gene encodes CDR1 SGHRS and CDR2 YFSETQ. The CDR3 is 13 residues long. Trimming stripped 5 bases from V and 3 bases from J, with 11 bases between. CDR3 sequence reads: CASSKGSDYGYTF. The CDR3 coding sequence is TGCGCCAGCAGTAAAGGGTCGGACTATGGCTACACCTTC.

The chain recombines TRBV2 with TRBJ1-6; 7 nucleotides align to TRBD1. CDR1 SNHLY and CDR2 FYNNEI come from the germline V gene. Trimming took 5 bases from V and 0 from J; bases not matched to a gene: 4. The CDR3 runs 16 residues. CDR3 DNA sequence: TGTGCCAGCAGTAGGGACAGTAGCTCCTATAATTCACCCCTCCACTTT. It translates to CASSRDSSSYNSPLHF.

This chain's CDR3 is CASSLGTPYEQFF. The CDR3 coding sequence is TGTGCCAGCAGCTTAGGGACCCCCTATGAGCAGTTCTTC. V is TRBV7-9 and J is TRBJ2-1; no clear D. The V end lost 1 base, the J end lost 8 bases, and 9 bases lay between the germline ends. Germline CDR1 reads SEHNR; CDR2 reads FQNEAQ (reference sequence). The CDR3 sequence is 13 residues long.

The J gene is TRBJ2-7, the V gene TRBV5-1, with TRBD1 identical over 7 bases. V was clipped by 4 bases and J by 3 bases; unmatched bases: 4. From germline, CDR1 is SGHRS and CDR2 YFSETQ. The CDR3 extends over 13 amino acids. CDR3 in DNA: TGCGCCAGCAGCACCGGGGACAGCTACGAGCAGTACTTC. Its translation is CASSTGDSYEQYF.

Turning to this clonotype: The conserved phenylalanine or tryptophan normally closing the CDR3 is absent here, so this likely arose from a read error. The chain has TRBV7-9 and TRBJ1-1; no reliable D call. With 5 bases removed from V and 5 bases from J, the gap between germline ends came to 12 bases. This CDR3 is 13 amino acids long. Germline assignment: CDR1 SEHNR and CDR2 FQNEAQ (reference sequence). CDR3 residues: CASSAYEGTEAFL. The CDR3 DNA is TGTGCCAGCAGCGCCTATGAGGGAACTGAAGCTTTCCTT.

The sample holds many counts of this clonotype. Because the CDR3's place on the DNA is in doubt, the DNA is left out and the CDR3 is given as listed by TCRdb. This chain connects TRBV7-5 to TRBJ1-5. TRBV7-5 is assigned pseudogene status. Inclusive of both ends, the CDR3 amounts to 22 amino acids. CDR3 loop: CISVPEACAEDPKWNSNQPQHF.

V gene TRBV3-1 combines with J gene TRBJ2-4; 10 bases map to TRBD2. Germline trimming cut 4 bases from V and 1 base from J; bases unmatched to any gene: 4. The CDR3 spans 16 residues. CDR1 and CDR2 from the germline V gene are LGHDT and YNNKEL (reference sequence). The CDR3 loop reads CASSLVAGGAKNIQYF. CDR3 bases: TGTGCCAGCAGCCTCGTAGCGGGAGGTGCCAAAAACATTCAGTACTTC.

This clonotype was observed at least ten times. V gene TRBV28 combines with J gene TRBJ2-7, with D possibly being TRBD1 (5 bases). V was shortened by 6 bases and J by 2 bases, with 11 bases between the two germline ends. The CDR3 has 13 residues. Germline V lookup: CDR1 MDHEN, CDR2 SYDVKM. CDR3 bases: TGTGCCAGCAGCGTTACAGGTCCCTACGAGCAGTACTTC. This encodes CASSVTGPYEQYF.

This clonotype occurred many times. This chain's CDR3 is CASSPTGNVGEYGYTF. As DNA, the CDR3 is TGTGCCAGCAGCCCGACAGGGAATGTGGGGGAGTATGGCTACACCTTC. The V and J genes are TRBV7-8 and TRBJ1-2; 7 nucleotides line up with TRBD1. V lost 5 bases and J lost 5; bases outside the gene matches: 14. The CDR3 is 16 residues long. Germline V lookup: CDR1 SGHVS, CDR2 FQNEAQ.

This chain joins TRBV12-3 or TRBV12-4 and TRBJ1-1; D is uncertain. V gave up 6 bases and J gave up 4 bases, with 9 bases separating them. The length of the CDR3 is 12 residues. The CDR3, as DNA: TGTGCCAGCAGCCATTACGGCACTGAAGCTTTCTTT. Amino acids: CASSHYGTEAFF.

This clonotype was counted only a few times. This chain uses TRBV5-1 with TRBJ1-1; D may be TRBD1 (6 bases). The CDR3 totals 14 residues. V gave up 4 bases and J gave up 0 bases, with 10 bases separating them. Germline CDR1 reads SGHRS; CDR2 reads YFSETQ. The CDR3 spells CASSEDSMNTEAFF. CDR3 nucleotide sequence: TGCGCCAGCAGCGAGGACAGTATGAACACTGAAGCTTTCTTT.

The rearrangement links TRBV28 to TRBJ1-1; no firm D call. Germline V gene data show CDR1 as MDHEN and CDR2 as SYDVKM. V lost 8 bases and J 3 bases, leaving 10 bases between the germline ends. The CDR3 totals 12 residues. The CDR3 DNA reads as TGTGCCAGCTCGACTAGACACACTGAAGCTTTCTTT. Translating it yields CASSTRHTEAFF.

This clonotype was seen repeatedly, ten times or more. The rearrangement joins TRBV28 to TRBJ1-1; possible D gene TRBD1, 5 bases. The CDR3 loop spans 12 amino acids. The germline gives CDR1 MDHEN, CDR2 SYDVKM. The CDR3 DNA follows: TGTGCGTGGGGCAGCCAACAAACTGAAGCTTTCTTT. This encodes CAWGSQQTEAFF.

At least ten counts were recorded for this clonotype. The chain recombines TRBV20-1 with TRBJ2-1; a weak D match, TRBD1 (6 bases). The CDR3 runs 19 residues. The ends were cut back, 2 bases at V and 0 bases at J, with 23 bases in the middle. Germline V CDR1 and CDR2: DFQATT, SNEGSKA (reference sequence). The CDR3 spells CSARYRDGGLTSSYNEQFF. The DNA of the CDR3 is TGCAGTGCTAGATACAGGGACGGAGGACTGACGAGCTCCTACAATGAGCAGTTCTTC.

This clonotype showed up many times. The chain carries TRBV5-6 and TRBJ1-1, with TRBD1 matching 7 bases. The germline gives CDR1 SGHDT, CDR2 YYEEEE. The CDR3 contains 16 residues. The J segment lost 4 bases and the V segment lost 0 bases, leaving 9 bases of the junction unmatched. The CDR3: CASSLAGTAFLTEAFF. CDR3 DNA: TGTGCCAGCAGCTTGGCCGGGACAGCTTTCCTCACTGAAGCTTTCTTT.

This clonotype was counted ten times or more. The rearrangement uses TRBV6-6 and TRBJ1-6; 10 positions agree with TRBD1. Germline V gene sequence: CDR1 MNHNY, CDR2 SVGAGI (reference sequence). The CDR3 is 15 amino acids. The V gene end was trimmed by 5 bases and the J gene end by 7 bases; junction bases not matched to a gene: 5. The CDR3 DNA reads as TGTGCCAGCAGTCCGGGACAGGGGCCAAATTCACCCCTCCACTTT. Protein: CASSPGQGPNSPLHF.

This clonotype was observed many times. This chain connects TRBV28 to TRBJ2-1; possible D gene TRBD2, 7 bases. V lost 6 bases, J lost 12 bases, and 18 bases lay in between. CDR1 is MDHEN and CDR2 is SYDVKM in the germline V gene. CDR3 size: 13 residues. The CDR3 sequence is CASRTQGGKGQFF. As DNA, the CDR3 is TGTGCCAGCAGGACACAGGGAGGGAAAGGGCAGTTCTTC. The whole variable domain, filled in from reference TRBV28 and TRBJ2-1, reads DVKVTQSSRYLVKRTGEKVFLECVQDMDHENMFWYRQDPGLGLRLIYFSYDVKMKEKGDIPEGYSVSREKKERFSLILESASTNQTSMYLCASRTQGGKGQFFGPGTRLTVL.

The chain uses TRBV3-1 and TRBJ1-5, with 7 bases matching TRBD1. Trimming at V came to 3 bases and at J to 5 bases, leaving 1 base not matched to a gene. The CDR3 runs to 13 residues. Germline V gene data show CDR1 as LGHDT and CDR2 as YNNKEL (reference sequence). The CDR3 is CASSQQGDQPQHF. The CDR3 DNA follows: TGTGCCAGCAGCCAGCAGGGGGATCAGCCCCAGCATTTT.